These T cell receptor beta chains were read from a single sample in a study of cytomegalovirus exposure and HLA in healthy donors. Method: immunoSEQ multiplex PCR; TCRdb's copy keeps in-frame clones and lacks some. The table includes around 100,000 clones, around 79% detected once. Input material: PBMCs. All receptors derive from a middle-aged woman in good health and CMV-seronegative. The conserved cysteine and the conserved F or W are not part of the CDR3 here. Rows may omit the clone size; those that give it use once, few, many or a size class.

>TRBV27|NA
ASSSPDRGKGSYTEAF
>TRBV30|NA
AFRDKTNQPQH
>TRBV19|NA
ASSWTGETYEQY
>TRBV6-5|once
ASSLRRGIYEQY
>TRBV7-2|NA
ASSSSRTSTDTQY
>TRBV28|NA
ASSPLQGGEQY
>TRBV4-3|NA
ASSPTGQGARNYNEQF
>TRBV19|NA
ASSIDLEGSYEQY
>TRBV6-5|NA
ASSYLNPTETEAF
>TRBV4-3|once
ASSQDHSGNPYEQY
>TRBV19|few
ASNPGRGNTEAF
>TRBV28|NA
ASSTDPQGARGYT
>TRBV7-2|NA
ASSLKGGGSTEAF
>TRBV7-9|NA
ASSPRESYEQY
>TRBV7-9|NA
ASSFDRGRQETQY
>TRBV7-2|few
ASSRPPGEQF
>TRBV28|once
ASRPGGSVYGYT
>TRBV5-6|NA
ASSSGGMDIQY
>TRBV28|NA
ASSFRASNQPQH
>TRBV5-1|NA
ASSLGSGGAEAQY
>TRBV7-2|NA
ASSYMADTQY
>TRBV6-1|NA
ATHSRNTEAF
>TRBV28|NA
ASSLSGRGGPEGTEAF